This T cell receptor beta chain derives from a study of radiation and T cells in renal cell carcinoma. Findings and limits, study-wide: Without pretreatment biopsies, baseline tumor clonotype presence was undetermined.

Described time point: baseline pretreatment blood. Documented treatment: 15 Gy SBRT to primary tumor, nephrectomy 4 weeks later. Method: immunoSEQ multiplex PCR; TCRdb's copy keeps in-frame clones and lacks some. This table holds tens of thousands of clones, 80% found once. Only one count was recorded for this clone. The antigen is not known. CDR1 and CDR2 (germline): SGDLS, YYNGEE. The CDR3 covers 16 residues. Trimming left V 2 bases short and J 0 bases short, with 12 bases between. The input for sequencing was blood, taken from a patient whose treatment included radiotherapy and nephrectomy. The chain recombines TRBV9 with TRBJ2-1, with TRBD1 as a possible D gene (6 bases). This TCR was recovered from a man in his 60s with renal cell carcinoma. The CDR3 DNA is TGTGCCAGCAGCGTCGTAGGGGGTAACTCCTACAATGAGCAGTTCTTC. Translating gives CASSVVGGNSYNEQFF.